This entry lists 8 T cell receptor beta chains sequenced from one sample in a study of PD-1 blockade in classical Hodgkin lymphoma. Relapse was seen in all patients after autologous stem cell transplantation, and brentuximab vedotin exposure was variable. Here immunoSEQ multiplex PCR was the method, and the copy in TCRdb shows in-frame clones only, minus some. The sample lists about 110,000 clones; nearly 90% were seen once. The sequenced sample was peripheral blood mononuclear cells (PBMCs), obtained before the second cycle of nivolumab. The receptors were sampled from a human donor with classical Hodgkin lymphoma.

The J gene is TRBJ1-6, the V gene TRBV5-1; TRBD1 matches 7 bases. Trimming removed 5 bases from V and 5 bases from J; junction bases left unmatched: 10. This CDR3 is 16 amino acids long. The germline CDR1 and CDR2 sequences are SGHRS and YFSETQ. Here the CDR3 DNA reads TGCGCCAGCAGTTATTCCCCCGGGACAGATAATTCACCCCTCCACTTT. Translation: CASSYSPGTDNSPLHF.

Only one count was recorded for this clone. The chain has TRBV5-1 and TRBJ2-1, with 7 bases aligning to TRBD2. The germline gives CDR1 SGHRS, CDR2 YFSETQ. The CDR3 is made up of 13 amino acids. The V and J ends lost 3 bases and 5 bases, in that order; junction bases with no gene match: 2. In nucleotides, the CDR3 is TGCGCCAGCAGCTGGGCGGGGGACAATGAGCAGTTCTTC. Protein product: CASSWAGDNEQFF.

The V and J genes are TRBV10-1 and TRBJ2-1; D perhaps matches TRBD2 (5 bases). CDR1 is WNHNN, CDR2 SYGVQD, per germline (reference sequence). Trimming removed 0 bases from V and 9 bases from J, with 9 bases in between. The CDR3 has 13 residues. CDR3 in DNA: TGCGCCAGCAGTGAGTCGGGAGCCCGTGAGCAGTTCTTC. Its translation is CASSESGAREQFF.

CDR3 amino acids: CASSAGSTDTQYF. The CDR3 DNA is TGCGCCAGCAGCGCCGGTAGCACAGATACGCAGTATTTT. This rearrangement joins TRBV5-1 to TRBJ2-3; no reliable D call. CDR1 and CDR2 from the germline V gene are SGHRS and YFSETQ. The CDR3 loop spans 13 amino acids. V dropped 4 bases and J dropped 0 bases, with 6 bases sitting between them.

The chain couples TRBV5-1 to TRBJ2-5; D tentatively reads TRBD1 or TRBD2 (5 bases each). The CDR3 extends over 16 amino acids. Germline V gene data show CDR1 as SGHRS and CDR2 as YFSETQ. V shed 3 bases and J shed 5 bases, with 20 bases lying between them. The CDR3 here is CASSYPRGPDGETQYF. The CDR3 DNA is TGCGCCAGCAGCTACCCTCGGGGACCCGATGGGGAGACCCAGTACTTC.

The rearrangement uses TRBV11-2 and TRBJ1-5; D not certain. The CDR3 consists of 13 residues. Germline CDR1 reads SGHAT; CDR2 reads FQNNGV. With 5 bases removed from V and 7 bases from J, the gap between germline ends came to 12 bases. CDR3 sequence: CASSIDLGQPQHF. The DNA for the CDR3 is TGTGCCAGCAGCATCGACTTGGGGCAGCCCCAGCATTTT.

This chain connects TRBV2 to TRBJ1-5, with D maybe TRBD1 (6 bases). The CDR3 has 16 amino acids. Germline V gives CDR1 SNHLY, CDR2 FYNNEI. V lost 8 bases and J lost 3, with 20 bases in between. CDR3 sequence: CASGQSSISANQPQHF. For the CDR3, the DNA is TGTGCCAGCGGACAGAGCTCGATTAGTGCCAATCAGCCCCAGCATTTT.

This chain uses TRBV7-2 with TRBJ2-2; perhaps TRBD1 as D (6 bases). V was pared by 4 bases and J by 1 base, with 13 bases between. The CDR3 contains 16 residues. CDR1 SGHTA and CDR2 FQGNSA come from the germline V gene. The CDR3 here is CASSYRQGGNTGELFF. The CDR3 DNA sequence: TGTGCCAGCAGCTATAGACAAGGGGGGAACACCGGGGAGCTGTTTTTT.